The 27 T cell receptor beta chains reported below all come from one sample, sequenced in a study of cytomegalovirus exposure and HLA in healthy donors (dated by TCRdb to the late 2010s). To prepare the library, the immunoSEQ multiplex PCR assay was applied. The immuneACCESS repertoire file appears here via TCRdb, limited to in-frame rearrangements. These files lack a portion of the clones; in checked studies, under half of the deficit traces to unresolved V genes, and the cause of the others is not known. The sample includes roughly 75,000 clones, with about 85% observed a single time. The ten largest make up about 3% of the sample. The specimen sequenced was PBMCs. All receptors come from a man aged 30-40 years in good health and CMV-seronegative.

The chain couples TRBV7-3 to TRBJ2-1, with D perhaps TRBD2 (6 bases). The V end lost 2 bases, the J end lost 5 bases, and 7 bases lay between the germline ends. Germline V lookup: CDR1 SGHTA, CDR2 FQGTGA. The CDR3 sequence is 13 residues long. As DNA, the CDR3 is TGTGCCAGCAGCTTAGCGGGAAACAATGAGCAGTTCTTC. Translated, it gives CASSLAGNNEQFF.

The chain joins TRBV5-1 to TRBJ2-2; the match to TRBD2 covers 9 bases. Germline CDR1 and CDR2: SGHRS and YFSETQ. V was pared by 3 bases and J by 2 bases, with 8 bases of the junction left unmatched. The CDR3 loop spans 17 amino acids. The CDR3 region has the DNA TGCGCCAGCAGCTCGGGGGCTAGCGGGGCCAACACCGGGGAGCTGTTTTTT. Its translation: CASSSGASGANTGELFF.

The chain recombines TRBV28 with TRBJ1-3, with D perhaps matching TRBD1 (5 bases). Between the trimmed V and J ends, which lost 10 bases and 4 bases, there was a span of 17 bases. The CDR3 is 14 residues long. CDR1 and CDR2 from the germline V gene are MDHEN and SYDVKM. CDR3 sequence (DNA): TGTGCCACGACAATCGGGGGTACCGGAAACACCATATATTTT. Encoded protein: CATTIGGTGNTIYF.

This clone was counted ten times or more. The CDR3 nucleotides read TGTGCCAGCAGTGAAAAACTAGCGGGGGGACATGAGCAGTTCTTC. This gives the protein CASSEKLAGGHEQFF. The V and J genes are TRBV6-4 and TRBJ2-1; 12 nucleotides agree with TRBD2. Trimming took 3 bases from V and 8 from J; bases not matched to a gene: 5. Germline V gene sequence: CDR1 MRHNA, CDR2 SNTAGT. The CDR3 loop spans 15 amino acids.

V usage is TRBV14 and J usage is TRBJ2-1; 13 bases align to TRBD2. The CDR3 contains 18 residues. With 0 bases clipped from V and 1 base from J, the junction kept 3 bases outside the gene matches. In germline, CDR1 is SGHDN, CDR2 FVKESK. In nucleotides, the CDR3 is TGTGCCAGCAGCCAAGATATGACTAGCGGGAGGTCCTACAATGAGCAGTTCTTC. This gives the protein CASSQDMTSGRSYNEQFF. The full variable domain, in which reference TRBV14 and TRBJ2-1 provide the parts outside the CDR3, is EAGVTQFPSHSVIEKGQTVTLRCDPISGHDNLYWYRRVMGKEIKFLLHFVKESKQDESGMPNNRFLAERTGGTYSTLKVQPAELEDSGVYFCASSQDMTSGRSYNEQFFGPGTRLTVL.

The genes are TRBV10-3 and TRBJ1-5; tentative D call: TRBD1 (5 bases). CDR1 is ENHRY, CDR2 SYGVKD, per germline. CDR3 length: 15 amino acids. Trimming took 2 bases from V and 11 from J, leaving 19 bases between them. The CDR3 loop reads CAISEGGGGQGTQHF. DNA of the CDR3: TGTGCCATCAGTGAGGGGGGGGGAGGTCAAGGGACCCAGCATTTT.

The V gene is TRBV15, the J gene TRBJ1-4; the D is unclear. This CDR3 has 15 residues. V dropped 5 bases and J dropped 2 bases, with 12 bases sitting between them. Germline-derived CDR1 and CDR2 are LNHNV and YYDKDF (reference sequence). The CDR3 DNA sequence: TGTGCCACCAGCGGCGAATTGCGGACTAATGAAAAACTGTTTTTT. Translated: CATSGELRTNEKLFF.

This clone came up once. This sequence joins TRBV4-2 and TRBJ1-3, with 7 bases identical to TRBD1. Germline V CDR1 and CDR2: LGHNA, YNFKEQ. The CDR3 has 14 amino acids. With V trimmed by 6 bases and J by 2 bases, 4 bases remained unmatched. For the CDR3, the DNA is TGTGCCAGCAGGGGCGACAGGGCTGGAAACACCATATATTTT. This encodes CASRGDRAGNTIYF.

Here the CDR3 reads CASSVGTPGEQFF. The CDR3 DNA is TGTGCCAGCAGCGTAGGAACCCCCGGGGAGCAGTTCTTC. The V call is TRBV9, the J call TRBJ2-1; D unresolved. Deletions cut 0 bases from V and 10 bases from J, with 11 bases between. This CDR3 region has 13 residues. CDR1 SGDLS and CDR2 YYNGEE come from the germline V gene.

The genes are TRBV9 and TRBJ2-2, with 8 bases identical to TRBD1. CDR1 and CDR2 (germline): SGDLS, YYNGEE. This CDR3 has 16 amino acids. V gave up 2 bases and J gave up 1 base; unmatched junction bases: 4. In DNA form, the CDR3 reads TGTGCCAGCAGCGTCAGGGGGCCCCTGAACACCGGGGAGCTGTTTTTT. Its protein is CASSVRGPLNTGELFF.

This clone was observed once. This sequence joins TRBV7-2 and TRBJ1-2; 8 nucleotides agree with TRBD1. CDR1 and CDR2 (germline): SGHTA, FQGNSA. The CDR3 extends over 14 amino acids. With 2 bases clipped from V and 6 bases from J, the junction kept 5 bases outside the gene matches. CDR3: CASSLTTGEHGYTF. CDR3 DNA sequence: TGTGCCAGCAGCTTAACGACAGGGGAGCATGGCTACACCTTC.

The rearrangement joins TRBV18 to TRBJ1-5; D may be TRBD1 (6 bases). CDR1 KGHSH and CDR2 LQKENI come from the germline V gene. V shed 6 bases and J shed 10 bases, with 16 bases lying between them. The CDR3 is 13 amino acids. The CDR3 reads CASSERGAEPQHF. The CDR3 DNA reads TGTGCCAGCTCGGAACGGGGGGCGGAACCCCAGCATTTT.

J is TRBJ2-7 and V is TRBV27; TRBD1 matches 9 bases. The CDR3 runs 16 residues. V was clipped by 5 bases and J by 2 bases; unmatched bases: 10. Germline lookup yields CDR1 MNHEY and CDR2 SMNVEV (reference sequence). The CDR3 DNA is TGTGCCAGCAGTCCGACCCGCCGACAGGGGGCCTACGAGCAGTACTTC. Protein product: CASSPTRRQGAYEQYF.

V is TRBV7-9 and J is TRBJ1-4, with D unclear. The V gene's germline CDR1 is SEHNR and CDR2 FQNEAQ (reference sequence). Trimming removed 4 bases from V and 5 bases from J, with 8 bases in between. There are 13 residues in the CDR3. The CDR3 sequence: CASSWARNEKLFF. As DNA, the CDR3 is TGTGCCAGCAGCTGGGCCAGAAATGAAAAACTGTTTTTT.

The chain is built from TRBV19 and TRBJ1-2; 11 nucleotides align to TRBD1. Germline CDR1 and CDR2: LNHDA and SQIVND (reference sequence). The CDR3 runs to 15 residues. Trimming at V came to 6 bases and at J to 2 bases, leaving 5 bases not matched to a gene. This CDR3 is CASRDRDRGNYGYTF. Here the CDR3 DNA reads TGTGCCAGTAGAGACCGGGACAGGGGGAACTATGGCTACACCTTC.

The chain recombines TRBV21-1 with TRBJ2-3; the D segment call TRBD2 is taken from the table without a DNA check. TRBV21-1 represents a pseudogene. CDR3 length equals 23 residues. The CDR3 sequence: CASSKARPTRLLVQSIRADTQYF. The CDR3 region has the DNA TGTGCCAGCAGCAAAGCGCGGCCGACTAGATTGTTAGTACAATCAATACGTGCAGATACGCAGTATTTT.

The CDR3 here is CAISETSGGSNEQFF. The CDR3 DNA reads TGTGCCATCAGTGAGACTAGCGGGGGGTCCAATGAGCAGTTCTTC. The chain employs TRBV10-3 and TRBJ2-1, with 12 bases aligning to TRBD2. The CDR3 sequence is 15 residues long. CDR1 and CDR2 from the germline V gene are ENHRY and SYGVKD. The V and J ends lost 2 bases and 6 bases, in that order; junction bases with no gene match: 2.

Only one count was recorded for this clone. V usage is TRBV7-2 and J usage is TRBJ2-7; possible D gene TRBD1, 5 bases. With 1 base removed from V and 9 bases from J, the gap between germline ends came to 13 bases. The germline V gene has CDR1 SGHTA and CDR2 FQGNSA. The CDR3 has 13 amino acids. CDR3 sequence reads: CASSLEAGLGQYF. The CDR3 region has the DNA TGTGCCAGCAGCTTAGAGGCAGGGTTGGGGCAGTACTTC.

In DNA form, the CDR3 reads TGTGCCAGCAGCTTAGACCAGGGTCCCTACAATGAGCAGTTCTTC. It is translated as CASSLDQGPYNEQFF. The chain is built from TRBV7-2 and TRBJ2-1; TRBD1 might be the D (5 bases). This CDR3 comprises 15 residues. Germline V gene lookup returns CDR1 SGHTA and CDR2 FQGNSA. Trimming left V 1 base short and J 2 bases short, with 9 bases between.

The J gene is TRBJ2-7, the V gene TRBV2; maybe TRBD2 (6 bases). Germline CDR1 and CDR2: SNHLY and FYNNEI. CDR3 length equals 13 residues. V was pared by 8 bases and J by 5 bases, with 16 bases between. The CDR3 sequence is CASLFRGNDEQYV. In nucleotides, the CDR3 is TGTGCCAGCCTTTTTCGGGGGAACGACGAGCAGTACGTC.

This clone was recorded a few times. This sequence joins TRBV19 and TRBJ1-2, with D unresolved. Deletions cut 2 bases from V and 8 bases from J, with 9 bases between. This CDR3 is built from 12 residues. CDR1 is LNHDA and CDR2 is SQIVND in the germline V gene (reference sequence). The CDR3 sequence is CASSISPLGYTF. CDR3 DNA sequence: TGTGCCAGTAGTATATCCCCTTTGGGCTACACCTTC.

J is TRBJ1-5 and V is TRBV5-1; D unclear. Germline CDR1 and CDR2: SGHRS and YFSETQ. Trimming stripped 0 bases from V and 10 bases from J, with 8 bases between. The CDR3 runs 12 residues. CDR3 amino acids: CASSLDGEPQHF. The DNA of the CDR3 is TGCGCCAGCAGCTTGGACGGAGAACCCCAGCATTTT.

The chain uses TRBV11-2 and TRBJ1-2, with a possible D match to TRBD1 (5 bases). Trimming stripped 0 bases from V and 8 bases from J, with 10 bases between. This CDR3 has 13 amino acids. Germline V lookup: CDR1 SGHAT, CDR2 FQNNGV. The CDR3 spells CASSLDVGVGYTF. The CDR3 nucleotides are TGTGCCAGCAGCTTAGATGTAGGGGTAGGCTACACCTTC.

The rearrangement uses TRBV4-2 and TRBJ1-5, with 7 nucleotides matching TRBD1. Germline assignment: CDR1 LGHNA and CDR2 YNFKEQ. The trim removed 4 bases at V and 13 bases at J, leaving 10 bases unmatched. CDR3 size: 13 residues. CDR3 loop: CASSLRGQGTQHF. DNA of the CDR3: TGTGCCAGCAGCCTAAGGGGGCAGGGAACACAGCATTTT.

The chain carries TRBV12-5 and TRBJ1-3; D not resolved. The germline V gene has CDR1 LGHNT and CDR2 FRNRAP. The CDR3 length is 14 residues. Trimming left V 4 bases short and J 0 bases short, with 7 bases between. The CDR3 loop is CASGWTDSGNTIYF. The CDR3 coding sequence is TGTGCTAGTGGTTGGACTGACTCTGGAAACACCATATATTTT. The whole variable domain, remainder taken from reference TRBV12-5 and TRBJ1-3, is DARVTQTPRHKVTEMGQEVTMRCQPILGHNTVFWYRQTMMQGLELLAYFRNRAPLDDSGMPKDRFSAEMPDATLATLKIQPSEPRDSAVYFCASGWTDSGNTIYFGEGSWLTVV.

The genes are TRBV7-9 and TRBJ2-5, with TRBD1 matching over 9 bases. The germline V gene has CDR1 SEHNR and CDR2 FQNEAQ (reference sequence). The length of the CDR3 is 16 residues. Trimming at V came to 4 bases and at J to 0 bases, leaving 6 bases not matched to a gene. CDR3 sequence: CASSWRDREHQETQYF. In nucleotides, the CDR3 is TGTGCCAGCAGCTGGAGGGACAGGGAACACCAAGAGACCCAGTACTTC.

The rearrangement uses TRBV6-5 and TRBJ1-5; no definite D call. Germline values: CDR1 MNHEY, CDR2 SVGAGI. With 4 bases removed from V and 7 bases from J, the gap between germline ends came to 8 bases. The CDR3 is made up of 12 amino acids. CDR3 residues: CASSSGYQPQHF. The DNA of the CDR3 is TGTGCCAGCAGTTCCGGGTACCAGCCCCAGCATTTT.